These T cell receptor beta chains were read from a single sample in a study of response to subunit inactivated influenza vaccine. TCRdb used MiXCR to reprocess the RT-PCR reads, holding one entry per CDR3 protein. The sample consists of hundreds of thousands of distinct CDR3 sequences, about 15% of them appearing once. Specimen: PBMCs from blood, collected approximately 15 days before vaccination. The receptors here all came from a man aged 45-65 years who received an inactivated influenza vaccine. CDR3s include the opening cysteine and the closing phenylalanine or tryptophan. D genes are given only for firm matches. The size entry is marked missing in some rows and otherwise reads once, few, many or a size class.

CAWNPGIPYGYTF | TGTGCCTGGAACCCGGGGATCCCTTATGGCTACACCTTC | . | TRBJ1-2 | . | TRBV30
CASSLLSGATETQYF | TGTGCCAGCAGCTTATTATCAGGGGCGACGGAGACCCAGTACTTC | . | TRBJ2-5 | . | TRBV7-8
CAIQGTGELFF | TGTGCCATCCAGGGCACCGGGGAGCTGTTTTTT | . | TRBJ2-2 | . | TRBV10-3
CASRGLARNTQYF | TGTGCCAGCCGCGGTCTTGCGAGGAATACGCAGTATTTT | . | TRBJ2-3 | . | TRBV6-2/TRBV6-3
CASSFWEQETQYF | TGTGCCAGCAGCTTTTGGGAACAAGAGACCCAGTACTTC | . | TRBJ2-5 | many | TRBV5-6
CASSPGFEKLFF | TGTGCCAGCAGTCCAGGGTTTGAAAAACTGTTTTTT | . | TRBJ1-4 | . | TRBV28
CSALPSLSTQYF | TGCAGTGCTCTCCCATCCCTTAGTACGCAGTATTTT | . | TRBJ2-3 | . | TRBV20-1
CASSFTGGPQETQYF | TGTGCCAGCAGTTTTACGGGAGGCCCCCAAGAGACCCAGTACTTC | TRBD2 | TRBJ2-5 | few | TRBV12-3/TRBV12-4
CASSLQVWGGNEQFF | TGTGCCAGCAGTTTACAGGTATGGGGAGGCAATGAGCAGTTCTTC | . | TRBJ2-1 | . | TRBV28
CSVGLAGAYNEQFF | TGCAGCGTTGGACTAGCGGGGGCGTACAATGAGCAGTTCTTC | TRBD2 | TRBJ2-1 | . | TRBV29-1
CASSLLGERTQYF | TGCGCCAGCAGCTTGTTGGGAGAGCGAACCCAGTACTTC | . | TRBJ2-5 | few | TRBV5-1
CASSLNVRRTNTGELFF | TGTGCCAGCAGCTTAAACGTCCGCAGGACGAACACCGGGGAGCTGTTTTTT | . | TRBJ2-2 | few | TRBV7-9
CASSLDRGSIVQETQYF | TGTGCCAGCAGCTTAGATCGGGGCAGCATAGTCCAAGAGACCCAGTACTTC | . | TRBJ2-5 | few | TRBV11-2
CASAGAYEQYF | TGTGCCAGCGCCGGAGCCTACGAGCAGTACTTC | . | TRBJ2-7 | few | TRBV7-2
CASYSAESSYEQYF | TGTGCCAGCTATAGCGCCGAGAGCTCCTACGAGCAGTACTTC | . | TRBJ2-7 | . | TRBV6-2/TRBV6-3